This T cell receptor beta chain was observed in a study of shared clonotypes between healthy human individuals (dated by TCRdb to the early 2020s). Background on the whole study: The cohort included a few men and a couple of women between 18 and 49 years of age. For each donor, CD4 naive and CD4 memory were each given three plates, CD8 naive was given two plates, and CD8 memory was given one plate. The study deeply sequenced blood TCR repertoires of five healthy adults to estimate repertoire size and the extent of clonotype sharing between individuals. To increase sequencing depth and limit assay-specific biases, different laboratories used diverse techniques to prepare libraries and sequence TCR repertoires. Between about 0.94 and 10 billion PBMCs per donor were obtained by leukapheresis.

Using the deep immunoSEQ assay, TCR CDR3 regions were amplified from genomic DNA by multiplex PCR. Extracted genomic DNA from each cell subset was spread evenly across all wells of several immunoSEQ 96-well plates, with each plate serving as a replicate. For sorted subsets, 150 to 250 ng of genomic DNA, equivalent to some 30,000 T cell genomes, went into each replicate PCR. Purified libraries were quantified with a Qubit 3.0 fluorometer, sized on a Bioanalyzer 2100, and re-quantified with the KAPA Library Quantification kit. Each immunoSEQ 96-well plate was sequenced on its own single-read 150-cycle Illumina NextSeq 550 flow cell. Under the source paper's analysis protocol: Because the immunoSEQ output included only junctional sequences and no quality scores, the filtering could not be the same as the filtering used for full-length reads. To assign V/J genes and CDR3, sequences were annotated using PyIR, a Python wrapper for IgBLAST v1.9, with IMGT germline references. Reads were removed for weak V/J assignments (E-value above 1e-6), missing CDR3, stop codons, out-of-frame junctions, or ambiguous translated residues. V3J clonotypes were defined as sequences sharing an identical inferred V gene, J gene, and CDR3 amino acid sequence. The percentage overlap between two repertoires was calculated by dividing the number of shared unique clonotypes by the size of the smaller repertoire. Repertoire richness was assessed with RTK rarefaction, the Chao1 estimator, and Recon v2.1 estimates of unobserved clonotypes. OLGA was used to compute generation probabilities for all TCRbeta clonotypes that the gDNA method yielded from a few donors. TCRdb carries this immuneACCESS record with in-frame sequences only. Its versions omit some clonotypes, under half of them owing to an unresolved V gene in the studies checked, with the rest unexplained. V and J calls and clone size are copied from that table; D and trimming were computed from the DNA. The sample yields 2 million to 2.5 million clones; 80% to 95% were counted once. The top ten clones comprise about 0.37% of the sample.

The cysteine opens and the phenylalanine closes a CDR3 of 16 amino acids. This entry keeps only the CDR3 DNA: 48 bases, framed from base 1. For CDR1 and CDR2, the germline V gene lists SGHAT and FQNNGV. V loses 5 bases at its end and J loses 4 bases; junction bases beyond the gene matches: 9. The investigation overall reported the following: Pairwise subsampling led to the expectation that sequencing depth would affect the degree of clonotype sharing among donors. Naive subsets generally had larger estimated clonotype richness than memory subsets. Sampling was restricted to blood, and TCR repertoires in tissues likely differ from the TCR repertoires found in blood. Rarefaction of sorted-subset datasets indicated incomplete sequencing despite the large sequencing depth. About 5% of naive CD4, 3.5% of naive CD8, about 2.5% of memory CD4, and about 0.4% of memory CD8 clonotypes were shared across several donors. The small number of donors limited the genetic and exposure-history diversity represented. Compared with non-shared clonotypes, clonotypes shared by all four sorted-subset donors had higher generation probabilities.

As regards this clone: The antigen it binds to is not known. No base quality values were provided; no much bigger clone lies one nucleotide off.

The donors were healthy, HIV-negative adults who had no recently reported acute infections or vaccinations. Every donor was a Caucasian adult living in Nashville, Tennessee, USA. CD4+ T cells were enriched through magnetic negative selection, after which naive cells were positively selected on CD45RA and the remaining negative fraction served as the memory subset. After blood collection by leukapheresis, PBMCs were isolated using Ficoll-Histopaque density gradient centrifugation and then cryopreserved in the vapor phase of liquid nitrogen. Analytical flow cytometry was used to check the purity and quantity of every magnetically sorted T cell population. Each sorted fraction had its genomic DNA isolated and then quantified by UV absorbance on a Nanodrop 2000c.

The sequencing sample was made of naive CD4+ T cells from PBMCs. The label giving this sample's cell subset or site can be read as: CD45RA+ positively selected. The source is a man between 18 and 29 years old in good health. Some clones in this sample may be carry-over from other donors' samples. The rearrangement combines TRBV11-2 with TRBJ2-1; 9 central nucleotides agree with TRBD1. The nucleotide sequence is given as TGTGCCAGCAGCCCGGCGAACAGGGGGCTTTACAATGAGCAGTTCTTC. Its coded protein is CASSPANRGLYNEQFF.